What follows are 20 T cell receptor beta chains derived from one specimen sequenced in a study of cytotoxic CD8 clonotypes in ibrutinib-treated CLL. Here immunoSEQ multiplex PCR was the method, and the copy in TCRdb shows in-frame clones only, minus some. There are hundreds of thousands of clones in the sample; 67% occur only once, and roughly 6% lies in the top ten. The input for sequencing was PBMCs, taken after 36 months of ibrutinib treatment. All receptors derive from a human donor with chronic lymphocytic leukemia.

V usage is TRBV21-1 and J usage is TRBJ2-1; the D call in the table, TRBD1, was not verified against the DNA. TRBV21-1 has pseudogene status. This CDR3 is 17 amino acids long. The CDR3 DNA reads TGTGCCAGCAGCAGTAACAGGGAACCATCTCCCTACAATGAGCAGTTCTTC. It specifies CASSSNREPSPYNEQFF.

The V and J genes are TRBV7-9 and TRBJ2-7; 8 bases align to TRBD2. CDR1 is SEHNR, CDR2 FQNEAQ, per germline (reference sequence). The CDR3 is made up of 13 amino acids. Germline trimming cut 5 bases from V and 9 bases from J; bases unmatched to any gene: 9. Here the CDR3 DNA reads TGTGCCAGCAGCACCGGACTAGCCTCCGGGCAGTACTTC. Residues: CASSTGLASGQYF.

This sequence joins TRBV12-5 and TRBJ1-6; 7 nucleotides align to TRBD1. CDR1 is LGHNT, CDR2 FRNRAP, per germline. The CDR3 contains 14 residues. After removal of 5 bases from V and 7 bases from J, the junction contained 5 bases not matched to a gene. This chain's CDR3 is CASGPRTGNSPLHF. DNA of the CDR3: TGTGCTAGTGGTCCAAGGACAGGAAATTCACCCCTCCACTTT.

The chain links TRBV5-1 to TRBJ1-2; 8 positions agree with TRBD1. CDR1 and CDR2 (germline): SGHRS, YFSETQ. The V and J ends lost 4 bases and 10 bases, in that order; junction bases with no gene match: 6. The CDR3 is made up of 12 amino acids. The CDR3 bases are TGCGCCAGCAGCCACGGGACAGGCGCCTACACCTTC. Residues: CASSHGTGAYTF.

This sequence joins TRBV5-4 and TRBJ2-2, with TRBD1 as a possible D gene (6 bases). CDR3 length equals 13 residues. Trimming cost V 1 base and J 6 bases, with 7 bases left between them. From germline, CDR1 is SGHNT and CDR2 YYREEE (reference sequence). The CDR3 protein is CASSLTGPGELFF. As DNA, the CDR3 is TGTGCCAGCAGCTTGACAGGGCCCGGGGAGCTGTTTTTT.

This clone was counted a single time. This rearrangement joins TRBV28 to TRBJ2-2; D gene uncertain. The CDR3 contains 14 residues. Germline V gives CDR1 MDHEN, CDR2 SYDVKM. Between the trimmed V and J ends, which lost 2 bases and 1 base, there was a span of 5 bases. The CDR3 reads CASSLTVNTGELFF. The CDR3 DNA reads TGTGCCAGCAGTTTAACGGTGAACACCGGGGAGCTGTTTTTT. The full variable domain, in which reference TRBV28 and TRBJ2-2 provide the parts outside the CDR3, is DVKVTQSSRYLVKRTGEKVFLECVQDMDHENMFWYRQDPGLGLRLIYFSYDVKMKEKGDIPEGYSVSREKKERFSLILESASTNQTSMYLCASSLTVNTGELFFGEGSRLTVL.

This clone appeared once. The rearrangement links TRBV5-6 to TRBJ2-7; D unresolved. Germline V gene lookup returns CDR1 SGHDT and CDR2 YYEEEE. The CDR3 runs to 15 residues. The ends were cut back, 0 bases at V and 7 bases at J, with 17 bases in the middle. This CDR3 reads CASSLGPTRLDEQYF. CDR3 coding DNA: TGTGCCAGCAGCTTGGGTCCGACACGTCTCGATGAGCAGTACTTC.

Comment on this clone: An end of the junction does not agree with germline; a read error may underlie this. This sequence joins TRBV6-1 and TRBJ2-7, with D maybe TRBD1 (6 bases). CDR1 MNHNS and CDR2 SASEGT come from the germline V gene. The CDR3 runs 11 residues. This chain's CDR3 is CASRNRDIHSF. The CDR3 region has the DNA TGTGCCAGCAGGAACCGGGACATACACTCATTC.

This clone was observed a few times. The rearrangement joins TRBV9 to TRBJ1-2, with D hard to call. V lost 0 bases and J 5 bases, leaving 14 bases between the germline ends. The CDR3 totals 15 residues. The germline gives CDR1 SGDLS, CDR2 YYNGEE. CDR3 DNA sequence: TGTGCCAGCAGCGTAGAGGTTCGGCCGAAGTATGGCTACACCTTC. This gives the protein CASSVEVRPKYGYTF.

In regard to this clone: Other nucleotide sequences from this sample produce the same CDR3. V and J are TRBV5-1 and TRBJ1-3; D is undetermined. In germline, CDR1 is SGHRS, CDR2 YFSETQ. The CDR3 sequence is 15 residues long. V lost 0 bases and J 0 bases, leaving 7 bases between the germline ends. The CDR3, as DNA: TGCGCCAGCAGCTTGGCCGGGTCCTCTGGAAACACCATATATTTT. Translated: CASSLAGSSGNTIYF.

The genes are TRBV10-3 and TRBJ2-3; the match to TRBD2 covers 8 bases. V shed 9 bases and J 4 bases; nucleotides not matched to a gene: 6. Germline V CDR1 and CDR2: ENHRY, SYGVKD. The CDR3 extends over 13 amino acids. The CDR3 DNA reads TGTGCCATAGCGGGGGCGGGTCCAGATACGCAGTATTTT. Its translation is CAIAGAGPDTQYF.

J is TRBJ2-5 and V is TRBV18; 11 bases match TRBD2. Germline V lookup: CDR1 KGHSH, CDR2 LQKENI. Trimming removed 3 bases from V and 1 base from J; junction bases left unmatched: 1. The CDR3 covers 15 residues. In nucleotides, the CDR3 is TGTGCCAGCTCACCGGGACTAGCGGTCCAAGAGACCCAGTACTTC. Translating it yields CASSPGLAVQETQYF.

The CDR3, as DNA: TGCAGCGTTGAAGATGGACATACCATTAATGGCTACACCTTC. Translation gives CSVEDGHTINGYTF. This chain joins TRBV29-1 and TRBJ1-2, with D tentatively TRBD1 (5 bases). Germline-derived CDR1 and CDR2 are SQVTM and ANQGSEA. This CDR3 contains 14 residues. The ends were cut back, 0 bases at V and 6 bases at J, with 14 bases in the middle.

The chain employs TRBV2 and TRBJ1-5; no clear D gene. CDR3 length: 15 amino acids. Trimming cost V 0 bases and J 5 bases, with 11 bases left between them. Germline assignment: CDR1 SNHLY and CDR2 FYNNEI. This chain's CDR3 is CASSEAVWGDQPQHF. CDR3 nucleotides: TGTGCCAGCAGTGAAGCGGTTTGGGGAGATCAGCCCCAGCATTTT.

The J gene is TRBJ2-5, the V gene TRBV7-8; 11 nucleotides agree with TRBD2. This CDR3 has 15 residues. J was trimmed by 5 bases and V by 6 bases; bases with no gene match: 8. The germline V gene has CDR1 SGHVS and CDR2 FQNEAQ. The CDR3 coding sequence is TGTGCCAGCAGAAGAGGACTAGCGGGTTTGGAGACCCAGTACTTC. It specifies CASRRGLAGLETQYF.

The chain uses TRBV7-9 and TRBJ1-6, with unresolved D. Germline values: CDR1 SEHNR, CDR2 FQNEAQ (reference sequence). With 1 base removed from V and 5 bases from J, the gap between germline ends came to 0 bases. The CDR3 has 12 amino acids. CDR3 residues: CASSLDNSPLHF. The DNA of the CDR3 is TGTGCCAGCAGCTTAGATAATTCACCCCTCCACTTT.

The chain couples TRBV5-1 to TRBJ2-3; 7 bases are shared with TRBD1. The CDR3 covers 17 residues. The V and J ends lost 3 bases and 1 base, in that order; junction bases with no gene match: 11. CDR1 is SGHRS and CDR2 is YFSETQ in the germline V gene. The DNA for the CDR3 is TGCGCCAGCAGCTCCTGGACAGGACTTGGGGGCACAGATACGCAGTATTTT. Translated, it gives CASSSWTGLGGTDTQYF.

This clone was seen a few times. The J gene is TRBJ1-2, the V gene TRBV18, with D unresolved. The germline V gene encodes CDR1 KGHSH and CDR2 LQKENI. The CDR3 consists of 15 residues. Trimming left V 5 bases short and J 4 bases short, with 17 bases between. CDR3 sequence (DNA): TGTGCCAGCTCAAAGAACAGCCAAGGGAGCTATGGCTACACCTTC. Residues: CASSKNSQGSYGYTF.

The V call is TRBV4-1, the J call TRBJ2-5; 11 positions agree with TRBD2. V gave up 3 bases and J gave up 5 bases; unmatched junction bases: 11. This CDR3 region has 17 residues. Germline CDR1 and CDR2: MGHRA and YSYEKL. The CDR3: CASSQRALAGGWETQYF. DNA of the CDR3: TGCGCCAGCAGCCAGAGGGCTTTAGCGGGAGGGTGGGAGACCCAGTACTTC.

The count of this clone is one. The chain links TRBV27 to TRBJ2-2, with TRBD2 identical over 13 bases. The CDR3 runs 19 residues. Per the germline V gene, CDR1 is MNHEY and CDR2 is SMNVEV (reference sequence). V lost 1 base to trimming and J lost 2 bases; unmatched junction nucleotides: 7. CDR3 DNA: TGTGCCAGCAGTTTATTTCCCGGACTAGCGGGAGTCAACACCGGGGAGCTGTTTTTT. Its protein product is CASSLFPGLAGVNTGELFF.